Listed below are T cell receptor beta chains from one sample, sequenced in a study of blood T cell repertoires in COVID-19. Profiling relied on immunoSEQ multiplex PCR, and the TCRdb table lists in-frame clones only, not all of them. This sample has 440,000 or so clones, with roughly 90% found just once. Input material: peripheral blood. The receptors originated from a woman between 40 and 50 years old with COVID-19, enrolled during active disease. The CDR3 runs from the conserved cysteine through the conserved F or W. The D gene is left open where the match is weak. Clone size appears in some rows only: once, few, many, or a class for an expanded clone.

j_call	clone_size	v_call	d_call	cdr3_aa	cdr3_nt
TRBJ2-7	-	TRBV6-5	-	CASSSLVSSYEQYF	TGTGCCAGCAGTTCGCTGGTTAGCTCCTACGAGCAGTACTTC
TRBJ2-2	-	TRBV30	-	CAWSHPTDTGELFF	TGTGCCTGGAGTCACCCGACAGATACCGGGGAGCTGTTTTTT
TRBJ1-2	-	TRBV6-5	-	CASSYSRGGADGYTF	TGTGCCAGCAGTTACTCGAGGGGGGGCGCGGATGGCTACACCTTC
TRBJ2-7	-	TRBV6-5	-	CASRRAPSTHEQYF	TGTGCCAGCAGGCGGGCCCCCAGTACCCACGAGCAGTACTTC
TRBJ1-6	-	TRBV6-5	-	CASSYWRSSYNSPLHF	TGTGCCAGCAGTTACTGGAGGAGCTCCTATAATTCACCCCTCCACTTT
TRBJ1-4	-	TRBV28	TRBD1	CAAMGQTSATNEKLFF	TGTGCCGCAATGGGACAGACCTCCGCAACTAATGAAAAACTGTTTTTT
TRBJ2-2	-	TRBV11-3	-	CASSLYRAGTGELFF	TGTGCCAGCAGCTTATACAGGGCGGGTACCGGGGAGCTGTTTTTT
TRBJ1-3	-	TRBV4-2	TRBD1	CASSQEGQGAPGNTIYF	TGTGCCAGCAGCCAAGAGGGTCAGGGGGCCCCTGGAAACACCATATATTTT
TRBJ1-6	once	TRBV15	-	CATKGDYTNSPLHF	TGTGCCACTAAAGGGGACTACACTAATTCACCCCTCCACTTT
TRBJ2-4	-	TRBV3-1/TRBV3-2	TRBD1	CASSRRTGGSIQYF	TGTGCCAGCAGCCGGCGGACAGGTGGGAGCATTCAGTACTTC
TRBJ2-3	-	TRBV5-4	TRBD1	CASSRGIGTGSTDTQYF	TGTGCCAGCAGCCGCGGGATCGGGACAGGAAGCACAGATACGCAGTATTTT